This is a list of T cell receptor beta chains from one sample in a study of T cell changes during pregnancy in multiple sclerosis. Generated by immunoSEQ multiplex PCR, the TCRdb table keeps only in-frame clones and is missing some. Found here are about 60,000 clones, roughly 93% of them singletons; the top ten hold around 1.7%. Sequenced material: peripheral blood, taken after pregnancy. Source of these receptors: a female donor with multiple sclerosis, enrolled in a pregnancy study. CDR3s include the opening cysteine and the closing phenylalanine or tryptophan. The D gene is left open where the match is weak. Clone sizes are given selectively: once, few, many, or a class where the clone is expanded.

J | V | length | size | D | CDR3 | DNA
TRBJ2-7 | TRBV2 | 15 | NA | NA | CASSEVPGGLSEQYF | TGTGCCAGCAGTGAGGTGCCCGGTGGTTTGAGCGAGCAGTACTTC
TRBJ1-1 | TRBV7-3 | 16 | NA | NA | CASSSTMGARSTEAFF | TGTGCCAGCAGCTCTACGATGGGGGCGCGAAGCACTGAAGCTTTCTTT
TRBJ1-1 | TRBV7-9 | 14 | few | NA | CASSDQAGSTEAFF | TGTGCCAGCAGCGATCAAGCAGGGTCCACTGAAGCTTTCTTT
TRBJ1-4 | TRBV7-9 | 14 | NA | NA | CASSPPRGGEKLFF | TGTGCCAGCAGCCCTCCTCGAGGAGGGGAAAAACTGTTTTTT
TRBJ2-7 | TRBV7-2 | 14 | NA | NA | CASSLVEGPHEQYF | TGTGCCAGCAGCTTAGTCGAGGGCCCCCACGAGCAGTACTTC
TRBJ2-3 | TRBV5-6 | 18 | NA | TRBD2 | CASSPTGEREARTDTQYF | TGTGCCAGCAGTCCAACTGGCGAGCGGGAGGCCAGAACAGATACGCAGTATTTT
TRBJ1-5 | TRBV5-1 | 14 | NA | NA | CASSPSGANQPQHF | TGCGCCAGCAGCCCCAGCGGGGCAAATCAGCCCCAGCATTTT
TRBJ2-5 | TRBV5-4 | 14 | NA | TRBD1 | CASSWGTGIETQYF | TGTGCCAGCAGCTGGGGGACAGGGATTGAGACCCAGTACTTC
TRBJ2-2 | TRBV7-9 | 18 | NA | NA | CASSSSRLADANTGELFF | TGTGCCAGCAGCTCCTCGCGGTTAGCGGACGCGAACACCGGGGAGCTGTTTTTT
TRBJ1-2 | TRBV7-8 | 13 | NA | NA | CASSLDRVSGYTF | TGTGCCAGCAGCTTAGACAGGGTCTCTGGCTACACCTTC
TRBJ2-7 | TRBV7-2 | 14 | NA | NA | CASSSRTSGGEQYF | TGTGCCAGCAGCTCCCGGACGTCAGGAGGCGAGCAGTACTTC
TRBJ2-1 | TRBV9 | 18 | NA | TRBD2 | CASSVVAKASGGRNEQFF | TGTGCCAGCAGCGTAGTAGCTAAGGCTAGCGGGGGTAGGAATGAGCAGTTCTTC
TRBJ2-5 | TRBV4-1 | 15 | NA | TRBD1 | CASSPGGTGLETQYF | TGCGCCAGCAGCCCCGGCGGGACAGGGCTAGAGACCCAGTACTTC
TRBJ2-3 | TRBV7-2 | 17 | NA | NA | CASSLAGVAASTDTQYF | TGTGCCAGCAGCTTAGCCGGTGTGGCGGCTAGCACAGATACGCAGTATTTT
TRBJ1-1 | TRBV18 | 16 | NA | TRBD1 | CASSPRQGLGNTEAFF | TGTGCCAGCTCACCACGACAGGGTCTGGGGAACACTGAAGCTTTCTTT
TRBJ2-1 | TRBV10-3 | 14 | NA | TRBD1 | CASNSGQGANEQFF | TGTGCCTCCAATTCCGGACAGGGGGCGAATGAGCAGTTCTTC
TRBJ2-3 | TRBV7-8 | 14 | NA | NA | CASSSSARTDTQYF | TGTGCCAGCAGCTCCAGCGCGCGCACAGATACGCAGTATTTT
TRBJ2-5 | TRBV28 | 14 | once | TRBD2 | CASSYSGSGKTQYF | TGTGCCAGCAGTTATAGCGGGAGTGGGAAGACCCAGTACTTC
TRBJ2-4 | TRBV11-2 | 16 | NA | TRBD2 | CASSPTSGTAKNIQYF | TGTGCCAGCAGCCCGACTAGCGGGACCGCCAAAAACATTCAGTACTTC
TRBJ2-1 | TRBV11-2 | 16 | NA | NA | CASSPSPRTANNEQFF | TGTGCCAGCAGCCCCAGCCCGAGGACAGCCAACAATGAGCAGTTCTTC
TRBJ1-1 | TRBV30 | 13 | NA | TRBD1 | CAWNRGMNTEAFF | TGTGCCTGGAACAGGGGGATGAACACTGAAGCTTTCTTT
TRBJ2-1 | TRBV7-2 | 17 | NA | TRBD2 | CASSSPPASGRAHEQFF | TGTGCCAGCAGCTCGCCTCCGGCTAGCGGGAGGGCCCATGAGCAGTTCTTC
TRBJ2-2 | TRBV7-9 | 12 | NA | NA | CASSTETGELFF | TGTGCCAGCAGCACCGAGACCGGGGAGCTGTTTTTT
TRBJ2-7 | TRBV4-2 | 17 | NA | TRBD2 | CASSQREGTSGGYEQYF | TGTGCCAGCAGCCAAAGAGAGGGGACTAGCGGAGGGTACGAGCAGTACTTC
TRBJ2-7 | TRBV20-1 | 11 | NA | NA | CSARGSYEQYF | TGCAGTGCCAGGGGCTCCTACGAGCAGTACTTC
TRBJ1-4 | TRBV6-5 | 16 | NA | TRBD1 | CASSYLPGQGREKLFF | TGTGCCAGCAGTTACTTACCGGGACAGGGGAGGGAAAAACTGTTTTTT
TRBJ2-7 | TRBV7-2 | 15 | NA | TRBD1 | CASRPSGTARREQYF | TGTGCCAGCCGACCCTCCGGGACAGCGCGCCGCGAGCAGTACTTC
TRBJ1-4 | TRBV7-3 | 13 | NA | NA | CASSSPVGASLFF | TGTGCCAGCAGCTCCCCGGTAGGAGCCAGTCTGTTTTTT
TRBJ2-7 | TRBV10-3 | 15 | NA | TRBD2 | CAISESRLAVYEQYF | TGTGCCATCAGTGAGTCGAGGCTAGCGGTCTACGAGCAGTACTTC
TRBJ2-5 | TRBV6-5 | 14 | NA | TRBD2 | CASSQRAGAKTQYF | TGTGCCAGCAGTCAGAGAGCGGGAGCAAAGACCCAGTACTTC
TRBJ1-3 | TRBV28 | 17 | NA | TRBD1 | CASSPILGQGAGNTIYF | TGTGCCAGCAGTCCTATCCTCGGACAGGGAGCTGGAAACACCATATATTTT
TRBJ1-5 | TRBV28 | 11 | NA | TRBD1 | CPQTGGQPQHF | TGTCCCCAGACAGGGGGTCAGCCCCAGCATTTT
TRBJ2-1 | TRBV4-3 | 16 | NA | TRBD2 | CASSQDPPGGMNEQFF | TGCGCCAGCAGCCAAGATCCCCCCGGGGGGATGAATGAGCAGTTCTTC
TRBJ2-2 | TRBV7-2 | 13 | NA | NA | CASSLGVHGELFF | TGTGCCAGCAGCTTAGGAGTGCACGGGGAGCTGTTTTTT
TRBJ2-5 | TRBV29-1 | 12 | NA | TRBD1 | CSVAGTGETQYF | TGCAGCGTTGCTGGGACAGGGGAGACCCAGTACTTC
TRBJ1-2 | TRBV2 | 14 | NA | TRBD1 | CASSEDRGDYGYTF | TGTGCCAGCAGTGAGGACAGGGGTGACTATGGCTACACCTTC
TRBJ2-7 | TRBV11-1 | 15 | NA | TRBD1 | CASSPGTGGYNEQYF | TGTGCCAGCAGCCCAGGGACAGGGGGCTACAACGAGCAGTACTTC